The clone carrying this T cell receptor (beta chain) occurred a few times. What it recognizes is unknown. Germline CDR1 LNHDA, CDR2 SQIVND (reference sequence). V dropped 6 bases and J dropped 7 bases, with 12 bases sitting between them. The CDR3 has 13 residues. In the PCR, 60 Vbeta and 13 Jbeta primers were used. Generated by immunoSEQ multiplex PCR, the TCRdb table keeps only in-frame clones and is missing some. The table has approximately 69,000 clones, 74% seen once. This sample is drawn from a study of cytomegalovirus exposure and HLA in healthy donors. Overall study: The Caucasian-associated ancestry cluster held around 76% of 350 to 450 genotyped donors.

Study outcomes and limitations: Altogether, 150 or so TCR beta chains were recorded as cytomegalovirus-associated. Solely CMV serostatus was available to characterize immune exposure.

The receptor was isolated from a woman aged 30 to 39 in good health and CMV-seropositive. What was sequenced was PBMCs. This chain connects TRBV19 to TRBJ1-4, with D perhaps matching TRBD1 (5 bases). Here the CDR3 reads CASSGGIGEKLFF. CDR3 in DNA: TGTGCCAGTAGCGGGGGGATCGGTGAAAAACTGTTTTTT.